This T cell receptor (beta chain) stems from a study of blood T cell repertoires in COVID-19. Turning to the study itself: The United States, Italy and Spain provided the acute and convalescent COVID-19 samples. Sample material is recorded as cDNA or gDNA derived from T cells, B-cell-depleted T cells, or PBMCs.

V lost 3 bases to trimming and J lost 8 bases; unmatched junction nucleotides: 12. The CDR3 extends over 16 amino acids. Germline loops: CDR1 LGHNA, CDR2 YNFKEQ. In the original processing: Estimation of nucleated cell counts was performed using reference gene primer amplification. Profiling relied on immunoSEQ multiplex PCR, and the TCRdb table lists in-frame clones only, not all of them. The DNA was the basis for D and trimming; V, J and clone size are from that table. The table lists around 94,000 clones, roughly 80% of them singletons. Input material: peripheral blood. The gene calls are TRBV4-2 and TRBJ2-3; 9 bases fit TRBD1. The sequence was obtained from a man aged 55-75 years with acute or convalescent COVID-19. The CDR3 loop reads CASSQEGTGKSSTQYF. CDR3 DNA: TGTGCCAGCAGCCAGGAAGGGACAGGGAAAAGTTCTACGCAGTATTTT.